This TCR beta chain comes out of a study of shared clonotypes between healthy human individuals. Whole-study findings and limits: Estimated clonotype richness was generally higher in naive than memory subsets.

Assay used: immunoSEQ multiplex PCR; TCRdb lists only in-frame clones, some missing. This table holds more than 2 million clones, roughly 94% found once. The V gene's germline CDR1 is KGHSH and CDR2 LQKENI. V lost 2 bases and J lost 4, with 5 bases in between. This CDR3 contains 12 residues. A note on this clone: The antigen is not known. The same CDR3 arises from other DNA sequences in this sample as well.

The V and J genes are TRBV18 and TRBJ2-5, with D hard to call. Sequencing was performed on naive CD4+ T cells sorted from blood. Subset noted: CD45RA+ positively selected. This receptor was obtained from a man aged 18 to 35 in good health. This chain's CDR3 is CASSPGRETQYF. In nucleotides, the CDR3 is TGTGCCAGCTCACCAGGCCGAGAGACCCAGTACTTC.